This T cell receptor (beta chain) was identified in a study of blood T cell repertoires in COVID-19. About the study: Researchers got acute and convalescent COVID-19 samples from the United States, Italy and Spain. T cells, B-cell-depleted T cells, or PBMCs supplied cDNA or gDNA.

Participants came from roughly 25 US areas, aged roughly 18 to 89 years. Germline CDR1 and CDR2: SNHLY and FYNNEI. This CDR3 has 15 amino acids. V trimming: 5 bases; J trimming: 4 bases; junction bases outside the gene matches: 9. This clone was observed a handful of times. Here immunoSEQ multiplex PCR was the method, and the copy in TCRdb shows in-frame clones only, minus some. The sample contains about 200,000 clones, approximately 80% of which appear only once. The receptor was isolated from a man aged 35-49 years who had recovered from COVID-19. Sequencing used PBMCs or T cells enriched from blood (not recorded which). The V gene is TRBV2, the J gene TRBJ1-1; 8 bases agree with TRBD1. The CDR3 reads CASSRQGWGATEAFF. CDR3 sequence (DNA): TGTGCCAGCAGTAGACAGGGGTGGGGTGCCACTGAAGCTTTCTTT.